The source of this TCR beta chain is a study of T-cell memory formation after mild COVID-19. TCRdb processed the 5' RACE reads anew with MiXCR; each CDR3 protein has one entry. The repertoire holds a few hundred thousand distinct CDR3 sequences, 27% seen once, with over 9.5% in the top ten. Whole-study results and caveats: Among CD4+ contracting clones, most were CM and EM, and CD8+ ones EMRA.

The CDR3 consists of 16 residues. V was clipped by 0 bases and J by 5 bases, with 16 bases between them. The germline CDR1 and CDR2 sequences are SGHKS and YYEKEE (reference sequence). Regarding this clonotype: The antigen remains undetermined.

The V gene is TRBV5-5, the J gene TRBJ2-3; D is perhaps TRBD2 (6 bases). The source material was PBMCs or a T cell subset sorted from them (not recorded which). The TCR sequence derives from an adult woman who had mild COVID-19 (a few samples of this study predate the infection). Cell type and time point are not known. The CDR3 sequence: CASSLGRSGSVDTQYF. For the CDR3, the DNA is TGTGCCAGCAGCTTGGGGCGGAGCGGGTCGGTAGATACGCAGTATTTT.